The 20 T cell receptor beta chains below all came from one sample that was sequenced in a study of blood T cell repertoires in COVID-19. TCRdb's table, derived via immunoSEQ multiplex PCR, lists solely in-frame clones and lacks some. The sample records about 180,000 clones, 85% to 90% being singletons. The material sequenced was peripheral blood. All receptors derive from a woman aged 30 to 39 with active or convalescent COVID-19.

In this sample, this clone turned up a few times. The chain joins TRBV5-4 to TRBJ2-1, with a possible D match to TRBD1 (5 bases). This CDR3 contains 18 residues. The germline CDR1 and CDR2 sequences are SGHNT and YYREEE (reference sequence). The V and J ends lost 6 bases and 4 bases respectively, with 26 bases between them. The CDR3 region has the DNA TGTGCCAGCAAAGACAGAAAGAGCCCTCAGACTCCGTACAATGAGCAGTTCTTC. The encoded protein is CASKDRKSPQTPYNEQFF. Based on the CDR3 plus reference TRBV5-4 and TRBJ2-1, the full variable domain is ETGVTQSPTHLIKTRGQQVTLRCSSQSGHNTVSWYQQALGQGPQFIFQYYREEENGRGNFPPRFSGLQFPNYSSELNVNALELDDSALYLCASKDRKSPQTPYNEQFFGPGTRLTVL.

A few counts support this clone. This chain links TRBV14 with TRBJ1-2; 7 bases are a match to TRBD1. This CDR3 has 14 amino acids. V was pared by 0 bases and J by 8 bases, with 6 bases of the junction left unmatched. Germline CDR1 is SGHDN and CDR2 is FVKESK. CDR3: CASSQDIGGSGYTF. The CDR3 DNA follows: TGTGCCAGCAGCCAAGATATAGGGGGCAGCGGCTACACCTTC.

This sequence joins TRBV15 and TRBJ2-3; D is possibly TRBD2 (7 bases). Trimming removed 4 bases at V and 4 bases at J, with 24 bases between. This CDR3 has 18 amino acids. Germline loops: CDR1 LNHNV, CDR2 YYDKDF (reference sequence). The CDR3 sequence: CATSTFRGRGAASDTQYF. In DNA form, the CDR3 reads TGTGCCACCAGCACGTTCAGGGGACGGGGGGCCGCCTCAGATACGCAGTATTTT.

The chain combines TRBV19 with TRBJ2-7; 12 bases line up with TRBD2. CDR1 is LNHDA and CDR2 is SQIVND in the germline V gene (reference sequence). V dropped 5 bases and J dropped 5; count of bases not matched to a gene: 7. The CDR3 runs to 15 residues. CDR3 in amino acids: CASSHPRLAGDEQYF. Here the CDR3 DNA reads TGTGCCAGTAGTCACCCCCGACTAGCGGGAGACGAGCAGTACTTC.

V gene TRBV21-1 combines with J gene TRBJ2-7; the table's TRBD1 call for D was not verified on the DNA. TRBV21-1 is reported as a pseudogene. This CDR3 contains 13 residues. CDR3 sequence: CASSTRDMGEQYF. The CDR3 DNA reads as TGTGCCAGCAGCACCCGGGACATGGGCGAGCAGTACTTC.

V gene TRBV5-8 combines with J gene TRBJ1-6, with unresolved D. Germline loops: CDR1 SGHTS, CDR2 YDEGEE. V was cut by 0 bases and J by 7 bases, with 5 bases left in between. The CDR3 loop spans 13 amino acids. CDR3 nucleotide sequence: TGTGCCAGCAGCTTGGAACGGAATTCACCCCTCCACTTT. Amino acid sequence: CASSLERNSPLHF.

The chain recombines TRBV5-6 with TRBJ1-1; D is ambiguous. CDR1 SGHDT and CDR2 YYEEEE come from the germline V gene. The CDR3 length is 15 residues. Trimming removed 0 bases from V and 7 bases from J, with 16 bases in between. The CDR3 reads CASSLVGAAEGEAFF. CDR3 coding DNA: TGTGCCAGCAGCTTGGTGGGAGCGGCGGAGGGTGAAGCTTTCTTT. The full variable domain, rest sourced from reference TRBV5-6 and TRBJ1-1, is DAGVTQSPTHLIKTRGQQVTLRCSPKSGHDTVSWYQQALGQGPQFIFQYYEEEERQRGNFPDRFSGHQFPNYSSELNVNALLLGDSALYLCASSLVGAAEGEAFFGQGTRLTVV.

CDR3 in DNA: TGCGCCAGCAGCTTGCTAGCGGGACACACCGGGGAGCTGTTTTTT. As protein: CASSLLAGHTGELFF. The chain uses TRBV5-1 and TRBJ2-2, with TRBD2 matching over 9 bases. V lost 1 base and J lost 3; bases outside the gene matches: 1. CDR3 length equals 15 residues. Germline CDR1 and CDR2: SGHRS and YFSETQ.

The chain uses TRBV9 and TRBJ1-2; D not resolved. Germline V lookup: CDR1 SGDLS, CDR2 YYNGEE. CDR3 size: 15 residues. Trimming stripped 4 bases from V and 6 bases from J, with 19 bases between. The chain's CDR3 is CASSTRGGWENGYTF. The DNA for the CDR3 is TGTGCCAGCAGCACCCGCGGAGGGTGGGAGAATGGCTACACCTTC.

This clone was observed a handful of times. The chain is built from TRBV18 and TRBJ1-2; TRBD1 matches 9 bases. The germline gives CDR1 KGHSH, CDR2 LQKENI. Germline trimming cut 3 bases from V and 0 bases from J; bases unmatched to any gene: 11. The CDR3 spans 18 residues. In DNA form, the CDR3 reads TGTGCCAGCTCACCGCCGGGACAGGGAATAGGTCCTAACTATGGCTACACCTTC. The encoded protein is CASSPPGQGIGPNYGYTF.

This clone occurred a few times. V usage is TRBV24-1 and J usage is TRBJ1-2, with TRBD1 identical over 9 bases. V gave up 7 bases and J gave up 7 bases; unmatched junction bases: 6. From germline, CDR1 is KGHDR and CDR2 SFDVKD. The CDR3 length is 13 residues. Here the CDR3 reads CATSDRGASGYTF. The CDR3, as DNA: TGTGCCACCAGCGACAGGGGGGCTAGTGGCTACACCTTC.

As for this clone: An end of the junction does not agree with germline; a read error may underlie this. The chain links TRBV7-7 to TRBJ2-5; D not certain. The CDR3 sequence is 15 residues long. Germline loops: CDR1 SSHAT, CDR2 FNYEAQ (reference sequence). CDR3 in DNA: TGTGCTAGCAGCTTAGCCCAGGTGGGCCAAGAGACCCAGTACTTC. It is translated as CASSLAQVGQETQYF. Full variable domain (missing parts from reference TRBV7-7 and TRBJ2-5): GAGVSQSPRYKVTKRGQDVTLRCDPISSHATLYWYQQALGQGPEFLTYFNYEAQPDKSGLPSDRFSAERPEGSISTLTIQRTEQRDSAMYRCASSLAQVGQETQYFGPGTRLLVL.

The chain is built from TRBV7-9 and TRBJ1-1; 8 bases are a match to TRBD1. The trim removed 1 base at V and 5 bases at J, leaving 9 bases unmatched. The CDR3 loop spans 16 amino acids. Per the germline V gene, CDR1 is SEHNR and CDR2 is FQNEAQ (reference sequence). The CDR3 region has the DNA TGTGCCAGCAGCTTAGTGTCGGGCAGGGGGCAAACTGAAGCTTTCTTT. It encodes CASSLVSGRGQTEAFF.

This clone was seen a few times. This chain uses TRBV18 with TRBJ1-2, with 7 positions matching TRBD1. Germline-derived CDR1 and CDR2 are KGHSH and LQKENI. This CDR3 has 13 residues. The trim removed 4 bases at V and 7 bases at J, leaving 6 bases unmatched. CDR3 in DNA: TGTGCCAGCTCACAGGACAGGACTTCTGGCTACACCTTC. It specifies CASSQDRTSGYTF.

The genes are TRBV3-1 (or the pseudogene TRBV3-2) and TRBJ2-2, with a tentative D call TRBD1 (7 bases). V lost 4 bases, J lost 4 bases, and 19 bases lay in between. This CDR3 contains 17 residues. In germline, CDR1 is LGHDT, CDR2 YNNKEL (reference sequence). The CDR3 nucleotides are TGTGCCAGCAGCCGTAACTTCGCAGGGGGAGGCACCGGGGAGCTGTTTTTT. Residues: CASSRNFAGGGTGELFF.

V is TRBV27 and J is TRBJ1-4; D gene ambiguous. The CDR3 consists of 15 residues. From germline, CDR1 is MNHEY and CDR2 SMNVEV (reference sequence). The V end was cut by 8 bases, the J end by 7 bases, with 20 bases between. CDR3 bases: TGTGCCAGCCGGGAGCGGGCCGCATGGGGTGAAAAACTGTTTTTT. This translates into CASRERAAWGEKLFF.

This clone was counted between two and nine times. The rearrangement uses TRBV16 and TRBJ1-2; D unclear. V lost 4 bases and J 2 bases, leaving 8 bases between the germline ends. Germline assignment: CDR1 KGHSY and CDR2 FQNENV. The length of the CDR3 is 13 residues. In nucleotides, the CDR3 is TGTGCCAGCAGCCCTACGGAGAACTATGGCTACACCTTC. It yields the protein CASSPTENYGYTF.

This clone has just a few counts. The rearrangement uses TRBV19 and TRBJ2-3; TRBD2 aligns across 7 bases. With 7 bases clipped from V and 1 base from J, the junction kept 8 bases outside the gene matches. Germline CDR1 is LNHDA and CDR2 is SQIVND (reference sequence). The CDR3 is made up of 15 amino acids. The CDR3 loop reads CASNPFRGGTDTQYF. As DNA, the CDR3 is TGTGCCAGTAACCCTTTTCGGGGGGGCACAGATACGCAGTATTTT.

V usage is TRBV3-1 (or the pseudogene TRBV3-2) and J usage is TRBJ2-4, with 7 bases aligning to TRBD1. Germline V gene lookup returns CDR1 LGHDT and CDR2 YNNKEL (reference sequence). CDR3 size: 16 residues. Losses at the gene ends were 2 bases for V and 12 bases for J; bases not matched to a gene: 16. The CDR3 sequence: CASSQRPRQGLGYQYF. CDR3 DNA sequence: TGTGCCAGCAGCCAAAGGCCGAGACAGGGCCTTGGGTATCAGTACTTC.

The genes are TRBV5-1 and TRBJ1-4, with TRBD1 as a possible D gene (6 bases). CDR1 and CDR2 (germline): SGHRS, YFSETQ. This CDR3 is built from 15 residues. Trimming removed 4 bases from V and 8 bases from J, with 18 bases in between. DNA of the CDR3: TGCGCCAGCAGCCACACCGGGACAACGGGCGAAAAACTGTTTTTT. This gives the protein CASSHTGTTGEKLFF.